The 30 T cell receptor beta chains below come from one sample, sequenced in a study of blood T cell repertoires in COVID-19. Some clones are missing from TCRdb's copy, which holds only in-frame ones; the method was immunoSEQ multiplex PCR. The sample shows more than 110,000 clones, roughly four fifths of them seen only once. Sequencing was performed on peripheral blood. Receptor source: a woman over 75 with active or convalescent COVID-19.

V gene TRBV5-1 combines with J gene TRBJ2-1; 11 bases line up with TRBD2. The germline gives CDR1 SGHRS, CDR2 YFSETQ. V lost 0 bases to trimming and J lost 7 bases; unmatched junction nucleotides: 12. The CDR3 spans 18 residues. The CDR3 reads CASSLAILTSGGLNEQFF. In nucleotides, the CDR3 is TGCGCCAGCAGCTTGGCTATCCTTACTAGCGGGGGACTTAATGAGCAGTTCTTC.

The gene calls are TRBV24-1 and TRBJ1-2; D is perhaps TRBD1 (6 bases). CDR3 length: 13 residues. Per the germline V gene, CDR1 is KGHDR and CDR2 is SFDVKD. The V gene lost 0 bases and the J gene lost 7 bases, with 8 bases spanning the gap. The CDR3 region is CATSDLIGGGYTF. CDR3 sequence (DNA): TGTGCCACCAGTGATTTGATAGGGGGTGGCTACACCTTC.

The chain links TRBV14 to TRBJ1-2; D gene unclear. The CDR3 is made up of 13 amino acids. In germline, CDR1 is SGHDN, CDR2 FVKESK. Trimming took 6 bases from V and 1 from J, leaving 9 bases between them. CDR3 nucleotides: TGTGCCAGCAGAGCGACTGATAACTATGGCTACACCTTC. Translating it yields CASRATDNYGYTF.

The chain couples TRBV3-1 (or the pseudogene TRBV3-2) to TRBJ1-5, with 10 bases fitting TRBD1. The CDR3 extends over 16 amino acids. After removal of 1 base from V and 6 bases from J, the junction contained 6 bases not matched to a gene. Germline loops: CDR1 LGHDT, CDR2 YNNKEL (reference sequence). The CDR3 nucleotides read TGTGCCAGCAGCCAAGGGACAGGGGGTCGAAGTCAGCCCCAGCATTTT. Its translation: CASSQGTGGRSQPQHF.

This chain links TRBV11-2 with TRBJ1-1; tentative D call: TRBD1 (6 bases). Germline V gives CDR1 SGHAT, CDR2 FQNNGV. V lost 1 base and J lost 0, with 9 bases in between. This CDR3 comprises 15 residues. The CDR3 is CASSLAGQLNTEAFF. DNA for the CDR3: TGTGCCAGCAGCTTAGCAGGACAGCTGAACACTGAAGCTTTCTTT.

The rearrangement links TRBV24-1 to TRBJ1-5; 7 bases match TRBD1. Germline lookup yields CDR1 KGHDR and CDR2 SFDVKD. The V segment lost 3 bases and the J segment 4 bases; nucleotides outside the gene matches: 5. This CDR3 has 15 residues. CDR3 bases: TGTGCCACCAGTGATGGACAGGTTCGGAATCAGCCCCAGCATTTT. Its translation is CATSDGQVRNQPQHF.

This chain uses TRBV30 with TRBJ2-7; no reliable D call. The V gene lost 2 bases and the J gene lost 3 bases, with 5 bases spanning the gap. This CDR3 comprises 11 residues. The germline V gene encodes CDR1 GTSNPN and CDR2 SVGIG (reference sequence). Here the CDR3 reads CAWSTSYEQYF. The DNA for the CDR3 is TGTGCCTGGAGTACCAGCTACGAGCAGTACTTC.

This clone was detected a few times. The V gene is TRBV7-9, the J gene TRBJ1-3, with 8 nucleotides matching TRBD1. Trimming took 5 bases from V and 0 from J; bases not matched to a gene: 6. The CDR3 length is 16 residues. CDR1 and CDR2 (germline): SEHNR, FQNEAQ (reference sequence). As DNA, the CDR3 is TGTGCCAGCAGCCCAAACACAGGGGGCTCTGGAAACACCATATATTTT. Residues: CASSPNTGGSGNTIYF. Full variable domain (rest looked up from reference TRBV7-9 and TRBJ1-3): DTGVSQNPRHKITKRGQNVTFRCDPISEHNRLYWYRQTLGQGPEFLTYFQNEAQLEKSRLLSDRFSAERPKGSFSTLEIQRTEQGDSAMYLCASSPNTGGSGNTIYFGEGSWLTVV.

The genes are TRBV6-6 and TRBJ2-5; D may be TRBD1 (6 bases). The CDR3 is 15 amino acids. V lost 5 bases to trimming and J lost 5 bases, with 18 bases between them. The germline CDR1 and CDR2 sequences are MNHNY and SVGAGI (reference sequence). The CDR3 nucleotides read TGTGCCAGCAGTAACCCGACAGGAATTATGGAGACCCAGTACTTC. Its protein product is CASSNPTGIMETQYF.

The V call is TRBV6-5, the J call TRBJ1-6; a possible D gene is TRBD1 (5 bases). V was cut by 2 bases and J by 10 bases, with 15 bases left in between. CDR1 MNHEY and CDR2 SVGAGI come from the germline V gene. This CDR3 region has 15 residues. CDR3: CASSYERGTGSPLHF. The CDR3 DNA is TGTGCCAGCAGTTACGAGAGAGGGACTGGGTCACCCCTCCACTTT.

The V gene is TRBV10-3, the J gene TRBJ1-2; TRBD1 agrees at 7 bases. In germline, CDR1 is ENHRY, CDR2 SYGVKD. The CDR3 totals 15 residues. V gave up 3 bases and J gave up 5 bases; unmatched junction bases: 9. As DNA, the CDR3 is TGTGCCATCAGTGAAGGCCCGACAGGGTTTTATGGCTACACCTTC. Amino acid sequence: CAISEGPTGFYGYTF.

CDR3 coding DNA: TGTGCCAGCAGCTTGGGAGGGTGGCAGAACACTGAAGCTTTCTTT. Translated: CASSLGGWQNTEAFF. V and J are TRBV5-8 and TRBJ1-1; no clear D gene. The CDR3 is 15 residues long. Germline V gives CDR1 SGHTS, CDR2 YDEGEE. V was clipped by 0 bases and J by 1 base, with 10 bases between them.

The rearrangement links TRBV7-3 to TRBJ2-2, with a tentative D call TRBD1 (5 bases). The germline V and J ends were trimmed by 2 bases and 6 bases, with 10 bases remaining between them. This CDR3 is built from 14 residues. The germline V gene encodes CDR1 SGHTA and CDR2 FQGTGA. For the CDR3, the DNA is TGTGCCAGCAGCTTATCAGGGTCGGCCGGGGAGCTGTTTTTT. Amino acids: CASSLSGSAGELFF.

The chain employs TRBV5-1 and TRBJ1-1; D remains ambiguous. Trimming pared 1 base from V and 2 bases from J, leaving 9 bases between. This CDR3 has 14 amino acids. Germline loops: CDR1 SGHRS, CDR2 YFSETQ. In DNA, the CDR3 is TGCGCCAGCAGCTTGAGAGAAACCAACACTGAAGCTTTCTTT. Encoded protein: CASSLRETNTEAFF. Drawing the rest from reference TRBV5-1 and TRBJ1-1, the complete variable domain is KAGVTQTPRYLIKTRGQQVTLSCSPISGHRSVSWYQQTPGQGLQFLFEYFSETQRNKGNFPGRFSGRQFSNSRSEMNVSTLELGDSALYLCASSLRETNTEAFFGQGTRLTVV.

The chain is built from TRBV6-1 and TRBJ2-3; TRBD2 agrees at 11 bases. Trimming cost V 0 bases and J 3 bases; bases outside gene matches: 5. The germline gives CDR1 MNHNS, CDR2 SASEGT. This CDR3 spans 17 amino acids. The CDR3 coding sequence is TGTGCCAGCAGTGAAGCAGTAGCGGGGGGGTGGACAGATACGCAGTATTTT. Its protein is CASSEAVAGGWTDTQYF.

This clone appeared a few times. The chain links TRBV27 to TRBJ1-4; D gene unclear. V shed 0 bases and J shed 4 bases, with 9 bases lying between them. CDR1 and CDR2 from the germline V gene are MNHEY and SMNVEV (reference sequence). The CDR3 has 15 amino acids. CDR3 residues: CASSLSVRLNEKLFF. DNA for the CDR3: TGTGCCAGCAGTTTATCAGTAAGACTTAATGAAAAACTGTTTTTT.

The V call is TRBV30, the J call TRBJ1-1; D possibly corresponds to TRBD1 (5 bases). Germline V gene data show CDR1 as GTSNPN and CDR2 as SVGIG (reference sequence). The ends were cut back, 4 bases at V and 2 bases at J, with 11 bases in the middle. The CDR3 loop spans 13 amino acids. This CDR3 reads CAWTTDSNTEAFF. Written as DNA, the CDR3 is TGTGCCTGGACGACAGACAGTAACACTGAAGCTTTCTTT.

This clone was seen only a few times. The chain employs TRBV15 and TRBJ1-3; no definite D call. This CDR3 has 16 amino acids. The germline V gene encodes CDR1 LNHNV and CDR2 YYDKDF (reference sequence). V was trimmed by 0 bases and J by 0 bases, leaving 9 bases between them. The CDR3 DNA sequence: TGTGCCACCAGCAGAGATGGGAGGGCCTCTGGAAACACCATATATTTT. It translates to CATSRDGRASGNTIYF.

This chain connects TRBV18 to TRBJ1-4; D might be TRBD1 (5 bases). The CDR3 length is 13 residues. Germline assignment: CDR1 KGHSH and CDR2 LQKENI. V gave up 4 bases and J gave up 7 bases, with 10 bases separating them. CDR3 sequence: CASSLRQTEKLFF. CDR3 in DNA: TGTGCCAGCTCACTCCGACAGACTGAAAAACTGTTTTTT.

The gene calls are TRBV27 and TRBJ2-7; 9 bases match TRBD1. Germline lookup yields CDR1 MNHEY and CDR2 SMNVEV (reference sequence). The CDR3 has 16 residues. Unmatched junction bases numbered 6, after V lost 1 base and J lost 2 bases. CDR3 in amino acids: CASSLLDRGKTYEQYF. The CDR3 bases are TGTGCCAGCAGTTTATTGGACAGGGGTAAAACCTACGAGCAGTACTTC.

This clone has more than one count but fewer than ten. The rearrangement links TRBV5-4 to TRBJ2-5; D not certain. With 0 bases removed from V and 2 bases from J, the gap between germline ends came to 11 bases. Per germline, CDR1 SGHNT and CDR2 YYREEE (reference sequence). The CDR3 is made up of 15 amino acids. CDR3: CASSLELRVQETQYF. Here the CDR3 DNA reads TGTGCCAGCAGCTTGGAACTGCGCGTTCAAGAGACCCAGTACTTC.

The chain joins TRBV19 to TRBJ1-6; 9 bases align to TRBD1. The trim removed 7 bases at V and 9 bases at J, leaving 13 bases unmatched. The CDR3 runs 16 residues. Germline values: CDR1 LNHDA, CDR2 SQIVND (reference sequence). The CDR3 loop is CASKSSTGQGSSPLHF. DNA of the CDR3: TGTGCCAGTAAATCTTCTACGGGACAGGGTAGTTCACCCCTCCACTTT.

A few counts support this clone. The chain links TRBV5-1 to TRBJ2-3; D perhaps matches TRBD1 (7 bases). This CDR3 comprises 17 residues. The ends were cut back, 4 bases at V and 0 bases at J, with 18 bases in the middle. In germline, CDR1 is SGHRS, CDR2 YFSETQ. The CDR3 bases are TGCGCCAGCAGCAACAACGCGGGACAGACTAGCACAGATACGCAGTATTTT. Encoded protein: CASSNNAGQTSTDTQYF.

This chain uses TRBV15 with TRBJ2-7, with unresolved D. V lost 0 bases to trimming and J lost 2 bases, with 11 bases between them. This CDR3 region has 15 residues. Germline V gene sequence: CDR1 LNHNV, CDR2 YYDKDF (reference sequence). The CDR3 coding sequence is TGTGCCACCAGCAGAGATGCAGAAACCCCCTACGAGCAGTACTTC. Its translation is CATSRDAETPYEQYF.

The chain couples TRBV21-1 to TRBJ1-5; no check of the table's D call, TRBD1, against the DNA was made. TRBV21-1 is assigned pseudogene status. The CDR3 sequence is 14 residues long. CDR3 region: CAPRGRGSNQSQHF. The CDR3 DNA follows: TGTGCCCCTAGGGGCAGGGGGAGCAATCAGTCCCAGCATTTT.

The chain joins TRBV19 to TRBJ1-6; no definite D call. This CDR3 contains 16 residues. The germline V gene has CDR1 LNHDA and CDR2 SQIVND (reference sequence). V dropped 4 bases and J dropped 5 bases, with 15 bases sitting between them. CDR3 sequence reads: CASSSFRRGDNSPLHF. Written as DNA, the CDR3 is TGTGCCAGTAGTAGTTTTCGACGTGGAGATAATTCACCCCTCCACTTT.

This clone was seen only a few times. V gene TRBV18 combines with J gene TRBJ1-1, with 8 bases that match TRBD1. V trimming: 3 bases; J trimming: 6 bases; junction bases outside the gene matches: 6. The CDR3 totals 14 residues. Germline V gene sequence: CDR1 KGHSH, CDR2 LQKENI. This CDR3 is CASSPTGAVAEAFF. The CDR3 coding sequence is TGTGCCAGCTCACCGACAGGGGCTGTCGCTGAAGCTTTCTTT.

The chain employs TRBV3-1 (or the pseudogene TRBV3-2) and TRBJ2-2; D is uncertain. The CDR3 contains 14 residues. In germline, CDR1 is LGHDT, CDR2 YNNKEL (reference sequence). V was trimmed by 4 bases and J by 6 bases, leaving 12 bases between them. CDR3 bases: TGTGCCAGCAGCCCGACATCTTTTTCCGGGGAGCTGTTTTTT. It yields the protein CASSPTSFSGELFF.

The CDR3 reads CASSQGSGVGDRVDYGYTF. In nucleotides, the CDR3 is TGCGCCAGCAGCCAAGGGAGCGGTGTTGGTGACAGGGTTGACTATGGCTACACCTTC. The chain uses TRBV4-3 and TRBJ1-2; TRBD1 aligns across 7 bases. V was pared by 1 base and J by 3 bases, with 17 bases of the junction left unmatched. CDR3 size: 19 residues. CDR1 is LGHNA and CDR2 is YSLEER in the germline V gene.

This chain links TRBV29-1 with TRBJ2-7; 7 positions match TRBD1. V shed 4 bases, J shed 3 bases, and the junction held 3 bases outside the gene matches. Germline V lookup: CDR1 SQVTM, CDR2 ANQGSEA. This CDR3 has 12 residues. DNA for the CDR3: TGCAGCGTTGCACAGGGGAGCTACGAGCAGTACTTC. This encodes CSVAQGSYEQYF.